This T cell receptor beta chain was identified in a study of shared clonotypes between healthy human individuals. V dropped 9 bases and J dropped 0; count of bases not matched to a gene: 10. The CDR3 runs 16 residues. Germline V lookup: CDR1 SNHLY, CDR2 FYNNEI. A word on this clone: It is likely a read error: a sequence one base away is far more abundant. Other nucleotide sequences in the sample specify the same CDR3.

Generated by immunoSEQ multiplex PCR, the TCRdb table keeps only in-frame clones and is missing some. Among 450,000 or so clones listed, over 60% were seen once. Unsorted samples drew genomic DNA from approximately 87 million PBMCs. Sequenced material: PBMCs. V gene TRBV2 combines with J gene TRBJ2-7, with 11 bases identical to TRBD2. This receptor was obtained from a middle-aged woman in good health. Some clones in this sample may be carry-over from other donors' samples. The CDR3 nucleotides read TGTGCCAGTAAGGGACTAGCGGTGACTGACTCCTACGAGCAGTACTTC. Translating gives CASKGLAVTDSYEQYF.